These T cell receptor beta chains were read from a single sample in a study of OX40 agonist ivuxolimab in advanced cancers. Measured with immunoSEQ multiplex PCR; TCRdb has only the in-frame clones, and not every one. This table has about 87,000 clones, more than 75% appearing once. The material sequenced was CD4+ or CD8+ T cells sorted from blood, taken in a trial of the OX40 agonist ivuxolimab. These receptors all come from an adult with an advanced solid tumor such as melanoma, head and neck, liver or kidney cancer. CDR3s include the opening cysteine and the closing phenylalanine or tryptophan. The D gene is left open where the match is weak. Size tells how often a clone was seen (once, few, many) or the class of an expanded clone, and some rows leave it out.

clone_size: .; v_call: TRBV7-9; d_call: TRBD2; j_call: TRBJ2-4; cdr3_nt: TGTGCCAGCAGCTTACAGGCTAGCGGGAAAAACATTCAGTACTTC; cdr3_aa: CASSLQASGKNIQYF
clone_size: .; v_call: TRBV19; d_call: .; j_call: TRBJ2-7; cdr3_nt: TGTGCCAGTACCGTGGGGTCAGTTGGGTCCTACGAGCAGTACTTC; cdr3_aa: CASTVGSVGSYEQYF
clone_size: .; v_call: TRBV6-5; d_call: .; j_call: TRBJ1-1; cdr3_nt: TGTGCCAGCAGTGCCGGGACACCTCCTGAAGCTTTCTTT; cdr3_aa: CASSAGTPPEAFF
clone_size: .; v_call: TRBV5-1; d_call: .; j_call: TRBJ1-1; cdr3_nt: TGCGCCAGCAGCTTGGGGGGGAACACTGAAGCTTTCTTT; cdr3_aa: CASSLGGNTEAFF
clone_size: .; v_call: TRBV5-4; d_call: .; j_call: TRBJ2-2; cdr3_nt: TGTGCCAGCAGCATCCGGGACAAGAACACCGGGGAGCTGTTTTTT; cdr3_aa: CASSIRDKNTGELFF
clone_size: .; v_call: TRBV18; d_call: .; j_call: TRBJ2-2; cdr3_nt: TGTGCCAGCTCACCGCAGGGAACGAACACCGGGGAGCTGTTTTTT; cdr3_aa: CASSPQGTNTGELFF
clone_size: once; v_call: TRBV1; d_call: .; j_call: TRBJ2-3; cdr3_nt: TGCACCAGCAGCCAAGGGATCCCCGCGGGGTCCGGTACTAGCCCACAAGATACGCAGTATTTT; cdr3_aa: CTSSQGIPAGSGTSPQDTQYF
clone_size: .; v_call: TRBV7-3; d_call: TRBD1; j_call: TRBJ2-3; cdr3_nt: TGTGCCAGCAGCTCTCAGGGGGCATCAGATACGCAGTATTTT; cdr3_aa: CASSSQGASDTQYF
clone_size: .; v_call: TRBV6-5; d_call: .; j_call: TRBJ2-5; cdr3_nt: TGTGCCAGCAGTTACTCGAGGTGGGGGGGCCCAGAGACCCAGTACTTC; cdr3_aa: CASSYSRWGGPETQYF
clone_size: .; v_call: TRBV6-6; d_call: .; j_call: TRBJ1-5; cdr3_nt: TGTGCCAGCGGGGGCAACAGCAATCAGCCCCAGCATTTT; cdr3_aa: CASGGNSNQPQHF
clone_size: .; v_call: TRBV7-9; d_call: TRBD1; j_call: TRBJ2-1; cdr3_nt: TGTGCCAGCAGCTTACCCGGGACAGGTGATTACAATGAGCAGTTCTTC; cdr3_aa: CASSLPGTGDYNEQFF
clone_size: .; v_call: TRBV6-1; d_call: .; j_call: TRBJ2-5; cdr3_nt: TGTGCCAGCAGAAGCCCCGGGGGAGAGACCCAGTACTTC; cdr3_aa: CASRSPGGETQYF
clone_size: .; v_call: TRBV7-6; d_call: TRBD1; j_call: TRBJ2-7; cdr3_nt: TGTGCCAGCAGCCTAAACAGGGGGTCCGAGCAGTACTTC; cdr3_aa: CASSLNRGSEQYF
clone_size: .; v_call: TRBV7-2; d_call: .; j_call: TRBJ2-7; cdr3_nt: TGTGCCAGCAGCTTAGTTAGCGTTAGCTCCTACGAGCAGTACTTC; cdr3_aa: CASSLVSVSSYEQYF
clone_size: .; v_call: TRBV7-9; d_call: TRBD2; j_call: TRBJ2-2; cdr3_nt: TGTGCCAGCAGCTTAGCGATTGGGAGGGGCACCGGGGAGCTGTTTTTT; cdr3_aa: CASSLAIGRGTGELFF
clone_size: .; v_call: TRBV2; d_call: TRBD2; j_call: TRBJ2-3; cdr3_nt: TGTGCCAGCAGTGGCCCCCCTAGCGGGATGGCCGCAGATACGCAGTATTTT; cdr3_aa: CASSGPPSGMAADTQYF
clone_size: .; v_call: TRBV5-4; d_call: TRBD1; j_call: TRBJ1-3; cdr3_nt: TGTGCCAGCAGCTTAGGGGGCTCGGGGAGGGACGGAAACACCATATATTTT; cdr3_aa: CASSLGGSGRDGNTIYF
clone_size: .; v_call: TRBV5-6; d_call: .; j_call: TRBJ1-2; cdr3_nt: TGTGCCAGCAGCCCGGGACGGGACTATGGCTACACCTTC; cdr3_aa: CASSPGRDYGYTF
clone_size: once; v_call: TRBV6-1; d_call: TRBD1; j_call: TRBJ2-3; cdr3_nt: TGTGCCAGCAGCCGGACAGGGCCAGATACGCAGTATTTT; cdr3_aa: CASSRTGPDTQYF
clone_size: .; v_call: TRBV19; d_call: TRBD1; j_call: TRBJ1-1; cdr3_nt: TGTGCCAGCCCCGGGGACAGGAAGAACACTGAAGCTTTCTTT; cdr3_aa: CASPGDRKNTEAFF
clone_size: .; v_call: TRBV4-2; d_call: TRBD1; j_call: TRBJ2-5; cdr3_nt: TGTGCCAGCAGCGGACAGGGGGCGTTGGAGACCCAGTACTTC; cdr3_aa: CASSGQGALETQYF
clone_size: .; v_call: TRBV9; d_call: .; j_call: TRBJ1-6; cdr3_nt: TGTGCCAGCAGCCCGAGGGGCCAAGGGGTGAATTCACCCCTCCACTTT; cdr3_aa: CASSPRGQGVNSPLHF
clone_size: .; v_call: TRBV2; d_call: .; j_call: TRBJ1-5; cdr3_nt: TGTGCCAGCAGTCCCGACAGATATAGCAATCAGCCCCAGCATTTT; cdr3_aa: CASSPDRYSNQPQHF
clone_size: .; v_call: TRBV11-2; d_call: .; j_call: TRBJ2-7; cdr3_nt: TGTGCCAGCAGCTTAGAGGGTCCGCAATTTAGGAGCTCCTACGAGCAGTACTTC; cdr3_aa: CASSLEGPQFRSSYEQYF
clone_size: once; v_call: TRBV6-1; d_call: TRBD1; j_call: TRBJ2-2; cdr3_nt: TGTGCCAGCAGTCCCCGGACAGGAAACACCGGGGAGCTGTTTTTT; cdr3_aa: CASSPRTGNTGELFF
clone_size: .; v_call: TRBV6-5; d_call: .; j_call: TRBJ1-4; cdr3_nt: TGTGCCAGCAGCCCAACACAGGGCGAGGTGCGGAAACTGTTTTTT; cdr3_aa: CASSPTQGEVRKLFF
clone_size: .; v_call: TRBV7-8; d_call: .; j_call: TRBJ1-5; cdr3_nt: TGTGCCAGCAGCCCGGTCGGGGGAATGGGCAATCAGCCCCAGCATTTT; cdr3_aa: CASSPVGGMGNQPQHF
clone_size: .; v_call: TRBV9; d_call: .; j_call: TRBJ2-7; cdr3_nt: TGTGCCAGCAGCCCGGGGGCAGGACGCGACTCCTACGAGCAGTACTTC; cdr3_aa: CASSPGAGRDSYEQYF
clone_size: .; v_call: TRBV5-1; d_call: TRBD2; j_call: TRBJ2-1; cdr3_nt: TGCGCCAGCAGCTTTGGATTAGCGGGAGGGCCTCAGGGCAATGAGCAGTTCTTC; cdr3_aa: CASSFGLAGGPQGNEQFF
clone_size: .; v_call: TRBV5-4; d_call: TRBD2; j_call: TRBJ2-1; cdr3_nt: TGTGCCAGCAGCTCGGGACTAGCATCCTCCAATGAGCAGTTCTTC; cdr3_aa: CASSSGLASSNEQFF
clone_size: .; v_call: TRBV29-1; d_call: .; j_call: TRBJ2-3; cdr3_nt: TGCAGCGTTGGCCATGACAGATCCACAGATACGCAGTATTTT; cdr3_aa: CSVGHDRSTDTQYF
clone_size: once; v_call: TRBV19; d_call: .; j_call: TRBJ2-3; cdr3_nt: TGTGCCAGTAGTATCAGCCGGACTGATACGCAGTATTTT; cdr3_aa: CASSISRTDTQYF
clone_size: .; v_call: TRBV6-1; d_call: .; j_call: TRBJ1-1; cdr3_nt: TGTGCCAGCAATATCAGGAACACTGAAGCTTTCTTT; cdr3_aa: CASNIRNTEAFF
clone_size: .; v_call: TRBV7-9; d_call: .; j_call: TRBJ1-1; cdr3_nt: TGTGCCAGCAGCCCTGGACAGAACACTGAAGCTTTCTTT; cdr3_aa: CASSPGQNTEAFF
clone_size: medium-sized; v_call: TRBV10-3; d_call: .; j_call: TRBJ1-1; cdr3_nt: TGTGCCATCGGGCTGGCAAAAAGATCGAACACTGAAGCTTTCTTT; cdr3_aa: CAIGLAKRSNTEAFF
clone_size: .; v_call: TRBV5-1; d_call: TRBD1; j_call: TRBJ1-2; cdr3_nt: TGCGCCAGCAGCTCCAGTGGGACAGGGGATGGCTACACCTTC; cdr3_aa: CASSSSGTGDGYTF
clone_size: .; v_call: TRBV19; d_call: TRBD1; j_call: TRBJ2-1; cdr3_nt: TGTGCCAGTAGTCCCCGGACAGGGCGTGGCAATGAGCAGTTCTTC; cdr3_aa: CASSPRTGRGNEQFF
clone_size: .; v_call: TRBV25-1; d_call: TRBD1; j_call: TRBJ1-4; cdr3_nt: TGTGCCAGCAGTGAGGACAGGGGATTAGGGGAAAAACTGTTTTTT; cdr3_aa: CASSEDRGLGEKLFF
clone_size: .; v_call: TRBV6-1; d_call: .; j_call: TRBJ1-2; cdr3_nt: TGTGCCAGCGGAACAGGGCGCGGCTACACCTTC; cdr3_aa: CASGTGRGYTF
clone_size: .; v_call: TRBV5-6; d_call: TRBD2; j_call: TRBJ2-1; cdr3_nt: TGTGCCAGCAGCTTCGGGGAGGGGCGTGAGCAGTTCTTC; cdr3_aa: CASSFGEGREQFF
clone_size: .; v_call: TRBV5-1; d_call: .; j_call: TRBJ1-6; cdr3_nt: TGCGCCAGCAGCTTGGGGGGTAACAATAATTCACCCCTCCACTTT; cdr3_aa: CASSLGGNNNSPLHF
clone_size: once; v_call: TRBV9; d_call: TRBD1; j_call: TRBJ2-7; cdr3_nt: TGTGCCAGCAGCGAGACAGGGGGAACCTACGAGCAGTACTTC; cdr3_aa: CASSETGGTYEQYF
clone_size: .; v_call: TRBV9; d_call: .; j_call: TRBJ1-1; cdr3_nt: TGTGCCAGCCCCCCCGGGGGGAGGACTGAAGCTTTCTTT; cdr3_aa: CASPPGGRTEAFF
clone_size: .; v_call: TRBV7-9; d_call: .; j_call: TRBJ2-7; cdr3_nt: TGTGCCAGCAGCCCCGCGGGCGGCTACGAGCAGTACTTC; cdr3_aa: CASSPAGGYEQYF
clone_size: few; v_call: TRBV2; d_call: .; j_call: TRBJ1-1; cdr3_nt: TGTGCCAGCAGTGCGCCAGGGATCGCTGAAGCTTTCTTT; cdr3_aa: CASSAPGIAEAFF